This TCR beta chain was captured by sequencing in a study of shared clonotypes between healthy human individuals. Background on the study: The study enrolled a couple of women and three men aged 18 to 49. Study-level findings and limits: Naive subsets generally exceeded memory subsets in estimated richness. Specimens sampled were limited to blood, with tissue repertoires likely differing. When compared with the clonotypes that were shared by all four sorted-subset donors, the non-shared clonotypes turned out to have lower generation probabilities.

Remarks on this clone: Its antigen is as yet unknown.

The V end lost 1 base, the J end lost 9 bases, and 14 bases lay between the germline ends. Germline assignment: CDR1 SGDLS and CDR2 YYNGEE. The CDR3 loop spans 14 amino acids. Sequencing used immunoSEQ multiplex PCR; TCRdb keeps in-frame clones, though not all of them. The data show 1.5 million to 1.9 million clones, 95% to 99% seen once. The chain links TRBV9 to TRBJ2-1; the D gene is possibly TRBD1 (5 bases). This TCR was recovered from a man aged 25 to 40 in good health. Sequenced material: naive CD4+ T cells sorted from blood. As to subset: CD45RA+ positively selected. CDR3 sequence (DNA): TGTGCCAGCAGCGTATCTCCCGAGCAGGGTGAGCAGTTCTTC. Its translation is CASSVSPEQGEQFF.